The T cell receptor beta chain described here comes from a study of OX40 agonist ivuxolimab in advanced cancers. Study-wide findings and caveats: Expanded clones were, on average, more numerous among CD8+ T cells than CD4+. At 0.1 to 3.0 mg/kg and by week 6, clonal expansion occurred in CD4+ and CD8+ blood T cells.

This table comes from immunoSEQ multiplex PCR, and its TCRdb copy is limited to in-frame clones, with some not included. The sample has more than 35,000 clones, about 78% seen once. Patients with autoimmune history or systemic immunosuppression were excluded. As regards this clone: The antigen remains undetermined.

The V gene's germline CDR1 is MNHEY and CDR2 SMNVEV (reference sequence). The CDR3 loop spans 13 amino acids. Trimming shortened V by 1 base and J by 3 bases, and 4 bases separated the two germline ends. This specimen was CD4+ or CD8+ T cells sorted from blood, taken in a trial of the OX40 agonist ivuxolimab. The TCR was taken from an adult with an advanced solid tumor such as melanoma, head and neck, liver or kidney cancer. The rearrangement links TRBV27 to TRBJ1-5; D gene unclear. DNA of the CDR3: TGTGCCAGCAGTTTATACAACAATCAGCCCCAGCATTTT. This codes for CASSLYNNQPQHF.